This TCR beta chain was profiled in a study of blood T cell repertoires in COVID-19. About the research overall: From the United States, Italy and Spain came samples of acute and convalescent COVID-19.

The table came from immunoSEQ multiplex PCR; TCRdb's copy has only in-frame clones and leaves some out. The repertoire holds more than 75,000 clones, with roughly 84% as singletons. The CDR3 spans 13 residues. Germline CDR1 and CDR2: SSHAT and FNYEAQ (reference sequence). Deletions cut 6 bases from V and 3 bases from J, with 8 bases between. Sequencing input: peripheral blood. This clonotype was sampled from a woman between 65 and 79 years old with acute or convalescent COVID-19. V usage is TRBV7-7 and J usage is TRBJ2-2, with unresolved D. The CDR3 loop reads CASSLRDTGELFF. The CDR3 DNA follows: TGTGCCAGCAGTCTCCGGGACACCGGGGAGCTGTTTTTT.